This T cell receptor (beta chain) was sequenced for a study of PD-1 blockade in classical Hodgkin lymphoma (TCRdb year 2020). Notes on the research overall: Nivolumab dosing was 3 mg/kg intravenously every 2 weeks, continuing until either disease progression or unacceptable toxicity. The study used TCR beta sequencing and CyTOF to define a peripheral blood immune signature of response to PD-1 blockade in classical Hodgkin lymphoma.

Genomic DNA was extracted with the Qiagen DNeasy kit from unsorted PBMCs and from negatively selected CD4+ and CD8+ fractions. TCR beta CDR3 regions were amplified by immunoSEQ multiplex PCR using primers annealing to V and J segments. A synthetic immune receptor repertoire was used to minimize amplification bias, and remaining bias was computationally removed after sequencing. The authors processed their data as follows. Custom Python scripts were used to quantify repertoire diversity as the Shannon entropy index. Unsorted, CD4+ and CD8+ repertoires were analyzed separately, except for combined analyses in which CD4+ and CD8+ sequences were merged in silico. Clonal expansion was defined as a frequency increase of at least 2-fold after treatment compared with C1D1, and clones undetected at baseline were assigned a pseudocount of 0.5. Singleton clones were defined as clones with 0 or 1 copy at C1D1, and non-singleton clones were defined as clones with 2 or more copies. Clones expanded in unsorted samples were assigned a CD4+, CD8+ or unknown annotation through matching of protein sequences in sorted samples from the same patient. Diversity changes from C1D1 to C4D1 were tested in paired samples using Wilcoxon tests. This immuneACCESS table, as held by TCRdb, lists in-frame sequences with V and J called but not all clones. Of the missing ones, under half trace to an unresolved V gene in checked studies; the others have no known cause. That table furnishes V, J and clone size, whereas the DNA furnished D and trimming. The sample data list over 15,000 clones, and about 68% of these were observed just once. Approximately 2.2% of the sample belongs to the ten largest clones.

Per the publication, the time point label means: cycle 4 day 1 (C4D1), after five to seven weeks of nivolumab. Every trial patient had relapsed following autologous stem cell transplantation, and prior brentuximab vedotin exposure was what differed among cohorts A, B and C. CD4+ T cells were purified from thawed PBMCs by magnetic negative selection with a Miltenyi CD4+ T cell isolation kit. The trial cohort comprised roughly 50 patients with relapsed/refractory classical Hodgkin lymphoma whose best overall responses were complete response, partial response or progressive disease. In the multi-cohort phase II CheckMate 205 trial, trial patients received single-agent nivolumab. An independent review committee assessed best overall response using the 2007 International Working Group response criteria. Trial PBMCs were obtained immediately prior to nivolumab initiation (C1D1) and on therapy at cycle 2 day 1 and cycle 4 day 1. Peripheral blood was collected in 8 mL Vacutainer Cell Preparation Tubes, from which PBMCs were isolated by centrifugation and then cryopreserved. Purified CD4+ and CD8+ fractions were generated only in cases for which an additional PBMC sample was available. Magnetically labelled cells were removed on LS columns in a quadroMACS separator, and the flow-through was retained as the purified fraction.

The trim is 4 bases for V and 7 bases for J, with a gap of 17 bases between the germline ends. The CDR3 runs 14 residues from the cysteine to the phenylalanine. Left in the record is the CDR3 DNA by itself, 42 bases read in frame from the first base. CDR1 and CDR2 are read off the germline V gene as MNHNS and SASEGT. Broader findings and caveats from the paper: A significant rise by C4D1 was seen in CD4+ but not CD8+ TCR diversity (p=0.0027 vs p=0.16), with the rise being most apparent in complete responders (p=0.02). Lower diversity was observed in patients in whom nivolumab was started less than 1 year after ASCT, and these patients were excluded from later analyses so that confounding by immune reconstitution would be avoided. Baseline TCR diversity was reported to be lower in newly diagnosed patients than in healthy donors, and even lower in relapsed/refractory patients. The study was restricted to a single clinical trial cohort, and the causes of repertoire differences, possibly disease activity or prior therapy, were left undefined. Trial patients achieving complete response had baseline diversity similar to newly diagnosed patients, whereas partial responders and progressors had significantly lower diversity.

As concerns this clone: Its antigen remains unidentified. No per-base quality is available; no much larger clone lies one base away.

The sequence derives from a human donor with classical Hodgkin lymphoma. The chain is assembled from TRBV6-1 and TRBJ2-7, with TRBD2 as a weak D call on 7 bases. The input for sequencing was CD4+ T cells from blood, taken before the fourth cycle of nivolumab. The nucleotide sequence reads TGTGCCAGCAGTGCCCGGGGGGCCCATAGGGAGCAGTACTTC. This encodes CASSARGAHREQYF.